Listed below are T cell receptor beta chains from one sample, sequenced in a study of blood T cell repertoires in COVID-19. Assay: immunoSEQ multiplex PCR; the TCRdb copy retains only in-frame clones and omits some. The sample consists of roughly 390,000 clones, 87% of them appearing once. Sequenced material: peripheral blood. These receptors all come from a woman in her twenties or thirties with COVID-19, enrolled during active disease. Each CDR3 is given with its conserved first and last residue. D genes are given only for firm matches. Size tells how often a clone was seen (once, few, many) or the class of an expanded clone, and some rows leave it out.

j_call clone_size v_call d_call cdr3_aa cdr3_nt
TRBJ1-1 NA TRBV6-2/TRBV6-3 NA CASSWQGGTEAFF TGTGCCAGCAGTTGGCAGGGAGGCACTGAAGCTTTCTTT
TRBJ2-7 NA TRBV12-3/TRBV12-4 NA CASSPPGGLEQYF TGTGCCAGCAGTCCCCCCGGAGGCCTCGAGCAGTACTTC
TRBJ2-3 NA TRBV2 NA CASRWRSLSTDTQYF TGTGCCAGCAGGTGGAGATCTTTGAGCACAGATACGCAGTATTTT
TRBJ1-3 few TRBV2 NA CASSVAAFSGNTIYF TGTGCCAGCAGTGTAGCAGCTTTCTCTGGAAACACCATATATTTT
TRBJ1-1 NA TRBV7-8 NA CASSPSQVWNRITEAFF TGTGCCAGCAGCCCATCTCAGGTCTGGAATCGAATAACTGAAGCTTTCTTT
TRBJ2-7 few TRBV5-4 TRBD2 CASAGTSRGWSVEQYF TGTGCCAGTGCCGGGACTAGCCGTGGCTGGAGTGTCGAGCAGTACTTC
TRBJ2-2 once TRBV24-1 TRBD2 CATSDLGGTSGNTGELFF TGTGCCACCAGTGATTTGGGCGGGACTAGCGGCAACACCGGGGAGCTGTTTTTT
TRBJ1-2 NA TRBV24-1 TRBD1 CATRKDRSGGYTF TGTGCCACCAGGAAGGACAGGTCGGGGGGCTACACCTTC
TRBJ2-3 NA TRBV30 TRBD2 CAWSVYFSGRASDTQYF TGTGCCTGGAGTGTATATTTTAGCGGGAGGGCCTCAGATACGCAGTATTTT
TRBJ1-1 NA TRBV7-3 TRBD1 CASSSSPGTGTEAFF TGTGCCAGCAGCTCGAGCCCCGGGACAGGGACTGAAGCTTTCTTT
TRBJ2-4 NA TRBV11-2 NA CASSLGLGSIQYF TGTGCCAGCAGCTTAGGTCTTGGCAGCATTCAGTACTTC
TRBJ1-5 once TRBV12-3/TRBV12-4 NA CASSLAREQPQHF TGTGCCAGCAGTTTAGCGAGAGAGCAGCCCCAGCATTTT
TRBJ2-5 NA TRBV9 TRBD2 CASSGTSGQETQYF TGTGCCAGCAGCGGGACTAGCGGTCAAGAGACCCAGTACTTC
TRBJ1-4 once TRBV2 NA CASSARGDTNEKLFF TGTGCCAGCAGTGCCCGGGGGGATACTAATGAAAAACTGTTTTTT
TRBJ2-3 NA TRBV11-2 TRBD2 CASSLGRLAPRYF TGTGCCAGCAGCTTAGGGCGACTAGCCCCGCGTTATTTT
TRBJ1-6 few TRBV28 NA CASSNDGAGSNSPLHF TGTGCCAGCAGCAATGACGGCGCAGGGTCGAATTCACCCCTCCACTTT
TRBJ1-2 NA TRBV9 NA CASSVEGGAGVNYGYTF TGTGCCAGCAGCGTAGAAGGGGGGGCAGGAGTCAACTATGGCTACACCTTC
TRBJ1-2 NA TRBV6-1 NA CASSEQSNYGYTF TGTGCCAGCAGTGAACAGTCTAACTATGGCTACACCTTC
TRBJ2-5 NA TRBV5-1 NA CASSLDLSQETQYF TGCGCCAGCAGCTTGGATCTCAGTCAAGAGACCCAGTACTTC
TRBJ2-2 NA TRBV7-9 NA CASSWGSSSGELFF TGTGCCAGCAGCTGGGGTTCTAGCTCCGGGGAGCTGTTTTTT
TRBJ2-4 NA TRBV19 NA CASEGGAKNIQYF TGTGCCAGTGAAGGGGGAGCCAAAAACATTCAGTACTTC
TRBJ2-3 NA TRBV10-3 TRBD2 CAGGAGRADTQYF TGTGCCGGTGGTGCGGGGAGGGCAGATACGCAGTATTTT
TRBJ2-1 NA TRBV7-9 NA CASSLAGPGEQFF TGTGCCAGCAGCTTAGCTGGGCCTGGTGAGCAGTTCTTC
TRBJ2-3 NA TRBV7-8 NA CASSLDRADTQYF TGTGCCAGCAGCTTAGACAGGGCAGATACGCAGTATTTT
TRBJ1-1 NA TRBV7-9 NA CASSPGQGRAFF TGTGCCAGCAGCCCAGGGCAGGGCCGAGCTTTCTTT
TRBJ1-4 NA TRBV9 TRBD1 CASSLINRDRGRGVREKLFF TGTGCCAGCAGCTTGATCAACAGGGACAGGGGGCGTGGGGTTCGTGAAAAACTGTTTTTT
TRBJ1-4 NA TRBV9 TRBD1 CASSLTSGTGQYNEKLFF TGTGCCAGCAGCCTAACTAGTGGGACGGGACAGTATAATGAAAAACTGTTTTTT
TRBJ1-1 NA TRBV7-8 NA CASSPREVVNTEAFF TGTGCCAGCAGCCCCCGGGAGGTCGTGAACACTGAAGCTTTCTTT
TRBJ2-1 NA TRBV11-1 TRBD2 CASQGTSGRQEQFF TGTGCCAGCCAAGGGACTAGCGGGAGGCAAGAGCAGTTCTTC
TRBJ2-5 NA TRBV28 TRBD2 CASSWGGSGKETQYF TGTGCCAGCAGCTGGGGGGGGAGCGGAAAAGAGACCCAGTACTTC
TRBJ1-4 NA TRBV7-8 NA CASSPTGATNEKLFF TGTGCCAGCAGCCCTACAGGTGCAACTAATGAAAAACTGTTTTTT
TRBJ2-7 NA TRBV11-2 NA CASSLSDTYEQYF TGTGCCAGCAGCTTAAGCGATACCTACGAGCAGTACTTC
TRBJ2-7 NA TRBV5-1 TRBD2 CASSILSGASYEQYF TGCGCCAGCAGCATCCTTAGCGGGGCCTCCTACGAGCAGTACTTC
TRBJ2-3 NA TRBV9 NA CASSPVPGQRTDTQYF TGTGCCAGCAGCCCAGTCCCGGGACAACGCACAGATACGCAGTATTTT
TRBJ2-2 NA TRBV27 NA CASLEAGELFF TGTGCCAGCTTAGAGGCCGGGGAGCTGTTTTTT
TRBJ2-7 NA TRBV5-1 NA CASSRQGLPSVYEQYF TGCGCCAGCAGTCGTCAGGGGCTGCCTTCGGTCTACGAGCAGTACTTC
TRBJ2-1 NA TRBV5-1 NA CASSPLSRESGNEQFF TGCGCCAGCAGCCCATTATCCCGGGAGAGCGGTAATGAGCAGTTCTTC
TRBJ2-3 NA TRBV5-1 NA CASSLEQDGDTQYF TGCGCCAGCAGCTTGGAGCAGGATGGAGATACGCAGTATTTT
TRBJ2-2 NA TRBV18 NA CASSPSGMNTGELFF TGTGCCAGCTCACCATCAGGGATGAACACCGGGGAGCTGTTTTTT
TRBJ1-2 NA TRBV15 NA CATSRERSTYGYTF TGTGCCACCAGCAGAGAGAGGTCTACCTATGGCTACACCTTC
TRBJ2-7 NA TRBV7-8 NA CASSLARAQSLGGQYF TGTGCCAGCAGCTTAGCGCGAGCCCAGTCGTTGGGGGGGCAGTACTTC
TRBJ2-1 NA TRBV2 TRBD1 CASRPGQPYNEQFF TGTGCCAGCAGGCCGGGACAGCCCTACAATGAGCAGTTCTTC
TRBJ2-1 NA TRBV2 TRBD1 CASSALTGGSEQFF TGTGCCAGCAGTGCTCTCACAGGGGGAAGTGAGCAGTTCTTC
TRBJ1-5 NA TRBV5-5 NA CASSLSVNQPQHF TGTGCCAGCAGCTTGTCTGTCAATCAGCCCCAGCATTTT
TRBJ2-7 once TRBV5-4 NA CASNLGGETYEQYF TGTGCATCGAACCTGGGCGGGGAGACTTACGAGCAGTACTTC
TRBJ2-3 once TRBV15 NA CATSRGIAAYTDTQYF TGTGCCACCAGCAGAGGGATTGCGGCTTACACAGATACGCAGTATTTT
TRBJ2-7 NA TRBV21-1 NA CASIKTGTYEQYF TGTGCCAGCATCAAAACGGGGACCTACGAGCAGTACTTC
TRBJ2-5 NA TRBV14 NA CASSQALAETQYF TGTGCCAGCAGCCAAGCCCTCGCGGAGACCCAGTACTTC
TRBJ2-5 many TRBV2 NA CASSESREETQYF TGTGCCAGCAGTGAATCCCGAGAAGAGACCCAGTACTTC
TRBJ2-2 NA TRBV7-9 NA CASSELRGGRTGELFF TGTGCCAGCAGCGAACTCCGGGGAGGTCGGACCGGGGAGCTGTTTTTT
TRBJ2-2 NA TRBV10-1 NA CASRIRDTQNTGELFF TGCGCCAGCAGAATCCGGGACACCCAAAACACCGGGGAGCTGTTTTTT